The 29 T cell receptor beta chains reported below all come from one sample, sequenced in a study of blood T cell repertoires in COVID-19. This table comes from immunoSEQ multiplex PCR, and its TCRdb copy is limited to in-frame clones, with some not included. Here the sample spans 180,000 or so clones, around 88% being singletons. Sequencing input: peripheral blood. These receptors came from a woman between 25 and 40 years old with acute or convalescent COVID-19.

V is TRBV5-1 and J is TRBJ1-4, with D possibly being TRBD1 (6 bases). V shed 3 bases and J shed 8 bases, with 17 bases lying between them. CDR1 is SGHRS, CDR2 YFSETQ, per germline. The CDR3 sequence is 15 residues long. CDR3 DNA: TGCGCCAGCAGCTATGCCGGGACAAGCGAGGAAAAACTGTTTTTT. This gives the protein CASSYAGTSEEKLFF.

V and J are TRBV28 and TRBJ2-6; D perhaps matches TRBD1 (6 bases). Trimming left V 3 bases short and J 2 bases short, with 8 bases between. The CDR3 totals 15 residues. Germline CDR1 reads MDHEN; CDR2 reads SYDVKM. Written as DNA, the CDR3 is TGTGCCAGCAGTTTCGAGGGGGCTGGGGCCAACGTCCTGACTTTC. Amino acids: CASSFEGAGANVLTF.

V and J are TRBV19 and TRBJ1-6; possible D gene TRBD1, 6 bases. Germline V gives CDR1 LNHDA, CDR2 SQIVND (reference sequence). The CDR3 sequence is 16 residues long. V was cut by 7 bases and J by 10 bases, with 23 bases left in between. This CDR3 reads CASTTSGTIQGSPLHF. In nucleotides, the CDR3 is TGTGCCAGTACCACCTCCGGGACCATCCAGGGGTCACCCCTCCACTTT.

The chain recombines TRBV28 with TRBJ1-5, with D unresolved. V was shortened by 8 bases and J by 4 bases, with 12 bases between the two germline ends. Germline CDR1 is MDHEN and CDR2 is SYDVKM. The CDR3 totals 13 residues. CDR3 protein: CASSGSPNQPQHF. The CDR3 DNA follows: TGTGCCAGCTCAGGCAGCCCAAATCAGCCCCAGCATTTT.

The J gene is TRBJ2-7, the V gene TRBV24-1; the D gene is possibly TRBD2 (6 bases). Germline V gene data show CDR1 as KGHDR and CDR2 as SFDVKD. The CDR3 runs to 15 residues. V dropped 3 bases and J dropped 0 bases, with 11 bases sitting between them. The CDR3 DNA reads as TGTGCCACCAGTGATCCTCGGAGGGACTCCTACGAGCAGTACTTC. This encodes CATSDPRRDSYEQYF.

There are a few counts of this clone. This chain links TRBV2 with TRBJ2-1; no clear D gene. The CDR3 extends over 11 amino acids. V was shortened by 2 bases and J by 8 bases, with 4 bases between the two germline ends. The V gene's germline CDR1 is SNHLY and CDR2 FYNNEI. The CDR3 DNA follows: TGTGCCAGCAGTGAACCGTATGAGCAGTTCTTC. This codes for CASSEPYEQFF.

V and J are TRBV12-3 or TRBV12-4 and TRBJ1-2, with D possibly being TRBD1 (5 bases). The CDR3 totals 12 residues. The V and J ends lost 2 bases and 14 bases respectively, with 15 bases between them. CDR3 in amino acids: CASSLTSGSRTF. CDR3 nucleotide sequence: TGTGCCAGCAGTTTAACATCAGGGTCACGGACCTTC.

CDR3 amino acids: CASSRIADSYNEQFF. CDR3 coding DNA: TGTGCCAGCAGCCGTATAGCGGACTCCTACAATGAGCAGTTCTTC. V gene TRBV11-1 combines with J gene TRBJ2-1, with a weak D call TRBD2 (6 bases). V lost 5 bases and J 0 bases, leaving 11 bases between the germline ends. The CDR3 loop spans 15 amino acids. From germline, CDR1 is SGHAT and CDR2 FQDESV (reference sequence). The full variable domain, completed using reference TRBV11-1 and TRBJ2-1, is EAEVAQSPRYKITEKSQAVAFWCDPISGHATLYWYRQILGQGPELLVQFQDESVVDDSQLPKDRFSAERLKGVDSTLKIQPAELGDSAMYLCASSRIADSYNEQFFGPGTRLTVL.

The chain carries TRBV9 and TRBJ1-6, with TRBD1 matching 8 bases. After removal of 4 bases from V and 7 bases from J, the junction contained 4 bases not matched to a gene. The CDR3 extends over 14 amino acids. CDR1 is SGDLS, CDR2 YYNGEE, per germline. As DNA, the CDR3 is TGTGCCAGCAGCAACGGACAGGGCAATTCACCCCTCCACTTT. Its translation: CASSNGQGNSPLHF. The full variable domain, completed using reference TRBV9 and TRBJ1-6, is DSGVTQTPKHLITATGQRVTLRCSPRSGDLSVYWYQQSLDQGLQFLIQYYNGEERAKGNILERFSAQQFPDLHSELNLSSLELGDSALYFCASSNGQGNSPLHFGNGTRLTVT.

Comments on this clone: The junction does not match germline at one end; this may be a read error. The chain recombines TRBV9 with TRBJ2-1, with D tentatively TRBD2 (6 bases). The CDR3 has 15 amino acids. Germline V gene lookup returns CDR1 SGDLS and CDR2 YYNGEE. For the CDR3, the DNA is TGTGCCAGCAGCGTTGACTCGGGGGAATACATTGAGCAGTTCTTC. Amino acid sequence: CASSVDSGEYIEQFF.

A single count supports this clone. V is TRBV5-1 and J is TRBJ2-7; no definite D call. The germline gives CDR1 SGHRS, CDR2 YFSETQ. The V gene lost 1 base and the J gene lost 6 bases, with 11 bases spanning the gap. This CDR3 region has 13 residues. Here the CDR3 reads CASSLSEYSEQYF. As DNA, the CDR3 is TGCGCCAGCAGCTTGAGCGAATACTCCGAGCAGTACTTC.

The genes are TRBV5-3 and TRBJ2-7; no clear D gene. TRBV5-3 is noted as an ORF with a role that remains uncertain. The CDR3 runs to 10 residues. Trimming cost V 4 bases and J 6 bases, with 5 bases left between them. CDR3 loop: CARSPGEQYF. The CDR3 DNA is TGTGCCAGAAGCCCGGGCGAGCAGTACTTC.

The chain has TRBV16 and TRBJ2-3; D gene unclear. Germline V gene lookup returns CDR1 KGHSY and CDR2 FQNENV. The CDR3 totals 14 residues. With 0 bases removed from V and 2 bases from J, the gap between germline ends came to 6 bases. CDR3 bases: TGTGCCAGCAGCCAATCCCGGTTCACAGATACGCAGTATTTT. This gives the protein CASSQSRFTDTQYF.

The chain is built from TRBV5-1 and TRBJ2-1; 9 bases match TRBD2. Trimming cost V 3 bases and J 4 bases; bases outside gene matches: 5. The length of the CDR3 is 15 residues. Germline-derived CDR1 and CDR2 are SGHRS and YFSETQ. CDR3 loop: CASSSSGGTYNEQFF. The DNA for the CDR3 is TGCGCCAGCAGCTCCAGCGGGGGGACTTACAATGAGCAGTTCTTC.

This chain links TRBV11-2 with TRBJ2-7; 8 nucleotides line up with TRBD2. The CDR3 sequence is 17 residues long. The germline CDR1 and CDR2 sequences are SGHAT and FQNNGV. Trimming removed 0 bases from V and 6 bases from J; junction bases left unmatched: 13. DNA for the CDR3: TGTGCCAGCAGCTTAGAGGCCCCGGGACTCCGGGGGGGCGAGCAGTACTTC. As protein: CASSLEAPGLRGGEQYF.

This clone was seen just once. J is TRBJ2-2 and V is TRBV7-9; 7 nucleotides line up with TRBD2. V lost 1 base and J lost 6; bases outside the gene matches: 8. CDR1 is SEHNR, CDR2 FQNEAQ, per germline (reference sequence). There are 16 residues in the CDR3. The CDR3 bases are TGTGCCAGCAGCTTAGGTCTAGCGGAAATCGCCGGGGAGCTGTTTTTT. Translated, it gives CASSLGLAEIAGELFF.

This chain joins TRBV28 and TRBJ2-7, with 7 bases aligning to TRBD1. V was clipped by 6 bases and J by 3 bases; unmatched bases: 2. The CDR3 loop spans 12 amino acids. The germline CDR1 and CDR2 sequences are MDHEN and SYDVKM. CDR3 amino acids: CASRRQGYEQYF. CDR3 in DNA: TGTGCCAGCAGGCGACAGGGCTACGAGCAGTACTTC.

The chain links TRBV11-2 to TRBJ2-3; 8 bases are a match to TRBD1. The CDR3 spans 15 residues. Germline lookup yields CDR1 SGHAT and CDR2 FQNNGV. V lost 5 bases and J lost 4; bases outside the gene matches: 8. The CDR3 coding sequence is TGTGCCAGCAGCAGACAGGGGCAAATGGCAGATACGCAGTATTTT. This encodes CASSRQGQMADTQYF.

The CDR3 protein is CASSPGQGGRDTQYF. CDR3 nucleotides: TGTGCCAGCTCACCCGGACAGGGCGGTAGGGATACGCAGTATTTT. The chain couples TRBV18 to TRBJ2-3; 8 nucleotides align to TRBD1. The CDR3 spans 15 residues. Germline V CDR1 and CDR2: KGHSH, LQKENI. Germline trimming cut 3 bases from V and 6 bases from J; bases unmatched to any gene: 8.

The chain combines TRBV29-1 with TRBJ2-5, with 8 bases aligning to TRBD2. V gave up 3 bases and J gave up 0 bases; unmatched junction bases: 6. This CDR3 region has 15 residues. Germline V gene lookup returns CDR1 SQVTM and CDR2 ANQGSEA. The CDR3 DNA reads TGCAGCGTTGACCAGGGACTAGACAACCAAGAGACCCAGTACTTC. Translation gives CSVDQGLDNQETQYF.

The V gene is TRBV27, the J gene TRBJ1-6; D perhaps matches TRBD1 (6 bases). CDR3 length: 14 residues. In germline, CDR1 is MNHEY, CDR2 SMNVEV (reference sequence). Trimming pared 4 bases from V and 6 bases from J, leaving 10 bases between. CDR3 amino acids: CASSSPGANSPLHF. The CDR3 DNA follows: TGTGCCAGCAGTTCGCCAGGGGCTAATTCACCCCTCCACTTT.

The chain has TRBV7-8 and TRBJ2-3; D possibly corresponds to TRBD2 (6 bases). Trimming cost V 2 bases and J 7 bases, with 19 bases left between them. From germline, CDR1 is SGHVS and CDR2 FQNEAQ. This CDR3 contains 16 residues. The CDR3 loop is CASSLQSGALGYTQYF. CDR3 nucleotides: TGTGCCAGCAGCTTACAATCGGGAGCCCTAGGATATACGCAGTATTTT.

Here the CDR3 DNA reads TGCGCCAGCAGCCTCGCCAGGGAGGCCTACAATGAGCAGTTCTTC. Amino acid sequence: CASSLAREAYNEQFF. The chain has TRBV5-1 and TRBJ2-1; TRBD2 is a possible D gene (6 bases). This CDR3 comprises 15 residues. Germline V CDR1 and CDR2: SGHRS, YFSETQ. V was pared by 4 bases and J by 2 bases, with 13 bases between.

The genes are TRBV6-5 and TRBJ1-2, with D perhaps TRBD1 (5 bases). Germline CDR1 is MNHEY and CDR2 is SVGAGI. V was pared by 0 bases and J by 4 bases, with 9 bases between. The CDR3 extends over 14 amino acids. As DNA, the CDR3 is TGTGCCAGCAGTTACTCCATCAGGGTCTATGGCTACACCTTC. Translated: CASSYSIRVYGYTF.

The CDR3 nucleotides are TGTGCCAGTAGTACCGTGCGGGGCACTGAAGCTTTCTTT. Residues: CASSTVRGTEAFF. The chain carries TRBV19 and TRBJ1-1; no firm D call. Deletions cut 4 bases from V and 4 bases from J, with 10 bases between. This CDR3 spans 13 amino acids. Per the germline V gene, CDR1 is LNHDA and CDR2 is SQIVND (reference sequence).

This chain joins TRBV5-1 and TRBJ1-3; D gene ambiguous. Germline V gene data show CDR1 as SGHRS and CDR2 as YFSETQ. Trimming removed 7 bases from V and 4 bases from J, with 6 bases in between. CDR3 length equals 11 residues. This CDR3 is CASRLGNTIYF. For the CDR3, the DNA is TGCGCCAGCCGACTGGGAAACACCATATATTTT.

The CDR3 sequence is CAIGSPQHF. The CDR3 DNA sequence: TGTGCCATAGGGAGTCCCCAGCATTTT. The genes are TRBV7-8 and TRBJ1-5, with unresolved D. Germline V gene data show CDR1 as SGHVS and CDR2 as FQNEAQ. V was clipped by 10 bases and J by 10 bases, with 8 bases between them. The CDR3 loop spans 9 amino acids.

The V gene is TRBV28, the J gene TRBJ2-7; D remains ambiguous. The CDR3 is 16 residues long. CDR1 is MDHEN, CDR2 SYDVKM, per germline. V was trimmed by 4 bases and J by 7 bases, leaving 23 bases between them. This CDR3 reads CASSSEPRSTFCEQYF. CDR3 nucleotide sequence: TGTGCCAGCAGTTCAGAACCCAGATCGACTTTCTGTGAGCAGTACTTC.

The chain links TRBV2 to TRBJ2-3; D is unresolved. The V gene lost 10 bases and the J gene lost 5 bases, with 19 bases spanning the gap. The CDR3 has 14 amino acids. The V gene's germline CDR1 is SNHLY and CDR2 FYNNEI. The CDR3 DNA reads as TGTGCCAACCCTAGAGATAGAGCACAAGATACGCAGTATTTT. Translation: CANPRDRAQDTQYF.